These T cell receptor beta chains were read from a single sample in a study of cytomegalovirus exposure and HLA in healthy donors. Only in-frame clones appear in the TCRdb table, and some are missing; sequencing was by immunoSEQ multiplex PCR. The sample has 60,000 or so clones. The sequencing sample was made of PBMCs. The receptors were gathered from a man aged 45-65 years in good health and CMV-seropositive. Both conserved end residues are part of each CDR3. The D gene is left open where the match is weak.

CDR3 length	V gene	D gene	J gene	CDR3 protein	CDR3 DNA
13	TRBV6-5	-	TRBJ1-2	CASSYGHNYGYTF	TGTGCCAGCAGTTACGGCCACAACTATGGCTACACCTTC
16	TRBV5-1	TRBD2	TRBJ2-3	CASSSGLADLTDTQYF	TGCGCCAGCAGCTCCGGACTAGCGGACCTCACAGATACGCAGTATTTT
14	TRBV10-3	TRBD1	TRBJ1-2	CAISEEDRTHGYTF	TGTGCCATCAGTGAAGAGGACAGGACCCATGGCTACACCTTC
16	TRBV7-9	TRBD2	TRBJ2-7	CASSSGLAIKLGEQYF	TGTGCCAGCAGCTCGGGACTAGCGATTAAGTTGGGCGAGCAGTACTTC
16	TRBV13	-	TRBJ2-1	CASSLAGVATYNEQFF	TGTGCCAGCAGCTTAGCAGGGGTAGCGACCTACAATGAGCAGTTCTTC
14	TRBV5-8	-	TRBJ2-7	CASSLARRRYEQYF	TGTGCCAGCAGCTTGGCACGGCGGCGCTACGAGCAGTACTTC
18	TRBV5-4	TRBD2	TRBJ2-1	CASSVGPGGASYDNEQFF	TGTGCCAGCAGCGTCGGACCCGGGGGGGCCTCCTACGACAATGAGCAGTTCTTC
15	TRBV6-1	-	TRBJ1-5	CASSVDRGANQPQHF	TGTGCCAGCAGTGTAGATCGGGGAGCCAATCAGCCCCAGCATTTT
14	TRBV18	-	TRBJ1-1	CASLDPGMYTEAFF	TGTGCCTCCTTGGACCCAGGGATGTACACTGAAGCTTTCTTT
15	TRBV19	-	TRBJ2-2	CASSTSRSAGGELFF	TGTGCCAGTAGTACCTCTCGGTCTGCGGGGGGGGAGCTGTTTTTT
15	TRBV6-5	-	TRBJ2-3	CASSYGDTRTDTQYF	TGTGCCAGCAGTTACGGGGACACCCGCACAGATACGCAGTATTTT
16	TRBV14	TRBD2	TRBJ2-3	CASSQPSGPSTDTQYF	TGTGCCAGCAGCCAACCTAGCGGGCCTAGCACAGATACGCAGTATTTT
16	TRBV4-3	TRBD2	TRBJ2-2	CASSQDRGLATGELFF	TGCGCCAGCAGCCAAGATAGGGGACTAGCGACCGGGGAGCTGTTTTTT
13	TRBV4-1	-	TRBJ2-3	CASSHAAADTQYF	TGCGCCAGCAGCCACGCTGCGGCAGATACGCAGTATTTT
15	TRBV28	TRBD1	TRBJ2-7	CASSLLGQGAHEQYF	TGTGCCAGCAGTTTATTGGGACAGGGGGCCCACGAGCAGTACTTC
14	TRBV29-1	-	TRBJ1-1	CSVAGGYRYTEAFF	TGCAGCGTTGCAGGAGGGTATAGGTACACTGAAGCTTTCTTT
15	TRBV6-6	TRBD2	TRBJ2-1	CASSYSGGLANEQFF	TGTGCCAGCAGTTACTCGGGCGGACTAGCCAATGAGCAGTTCTTC
16	TRBV13	-	TRBJ1-3	CASSLGKDSSGNTIYF	TGTGCCAGCAGCTTAGGGAAGGACAGCTCTGGAAACACCATATATTTT
15	TRBV6-1	-	TRBJ1-4	CASSEVNRVYEKLFF	TGTGCCAGCAGTGAAGTCAACAGGGTATACGAAAAACTGTTTTTT
18	TRBV7-8	TRBD1	TRBJ1-2	CASSLGGGGTGHNYGYTF	TGTGCCAGCAGCTTGGGGGGAGGTGGGACAGGCCACAACTATGGCTACACCTTC
14	TRBV5-1	-	TRBJ1-2	CASSFRGSDYGYTF	TGCGCCAGCAGCTTCAGGGGCTCGGACTATGGCTACACCTTC
11	TRBV29-1	-	TRBJ1-2	CSATDQGGYTF	TGCAGCGCCACCGACCAGGGGGGCTACACCTTC
12	TRBV7-2	-	TRBJ2-7	CASSSDRFEQYF	TGTGCCAGCAGCTCCGACAGATTCGAGCAGTACTTC
15	TRBV28	TRBD1	TRBJ1-5	CASSWAGGGGQPQHF	TGTGCCAGCAGTTGGGCAGGGGGCGGGGGTCAGCCCCAGCATTTT
15	TRBV2	-	TRBJ1-2	CASSEEGMGYYGYTF	TGTGCCAGCAGTGAAGAGGGGATGGGGTACTATGGCTACACCTTC
17	TRBV18	TRBD1	TRBJ1-5	CASSPPTGAGNNQPQHF	TGTGCCAGCTCACCACCGACAGGGGCGGGCAACAATCAGCCCCAGCATTTT
13	TRBV28	-	TRBJ2-7	CASSLRTPTGQYF	TGTGCCAGCAGCCTAAGGACTCCCACGGGTCAGTACTTC
15	TRBV2	-	TRBJ1-5	CASSLDRSSNQPQHF	TGTGCCAGCAGCTTGGACAGAAGTAGCAATCAGCCCCAGCATTTT
15	TRBV6-6	TRBD1	TRBJ2-5	CASSYSITGGETQYF	TGTGCCAGCAGTTACTCGATAACAGGGGGAGAGACCCAGTACTTC
15	TRBV5-4	TRBD1	TRBJ1-6	CASSLADRGNSPLHF	TGTGCCAGCAGCCTTGCCGACAGGGGAAATTCACCCCTCCACTTT
18	TRBV7-9	TRBD1	TRBJ2-6	CASSPLRDRGSGANVLTF	TGTGCCAGCAGCCCCCTCAGGGACAGGGGTTCTGGGGCCAACGTCCTGACTTTC
14	TRBV5-4	TRBD1	TRBJ1-1	CASRTGTANTEAFF	TGTGCCAGCAGAACCGGGACAGCGAACACTGAAGCTTTCTTT
15	TRBV6-5	TRBD2	TRBJ2-7	CASKFRDYPAYEQYF	TGTGCCAGCAAGTTTAGGGACTACCCCGCCTACGAGCAGTACTTC
15	TRBV18	-	TRBJ1-2	CASSPSPPGIYGYTF	TGTGCCAGCTCACCCTCCCCCCCAGGAATCTATGGCTACACCTTC
14	TRBV6-5	TRBD1	TRBJ1-1	CASSNRGLNTEAFF	TGTGCCAGCAGCAACAGGGGCTTGAACACTGAAGCTTTCTTT
15	TRBV6-5	TRBD1	TRBJ1-5	CASSPEGGFHQPQHF	TGTGCCAGCAGTCCGGAAGGGGGCTTCCATCAGCCCCAGCATTTT
14	TRBV7-2	-	TRBJ1-2	CASSLAIPNYGYTF	TGTGCCAGCAGCCTCGCTATCCCTAACTATGGCTACACCTTC
15	TRBV2	TRBD2	TRBJ2-2	CASSVGGGNTGELFF	TGTGCCAGCAGTGTCGGCGGGGGTAACACCGGGGAGCTGTTTTTT
18	TRBV7-6	TRBD2	TRBJ2-2	CASSSRVAGGTNTGELFF	TGTGCCAGCAGCTCCCGGGTAGCGGGGGGTACGAACACCGGGGAGCTGTTTTTT
14	TRBV5-6	-	TRBJ1-6	CASSSTGIGSPLHF	TGTGCCAGCAGCTCCACAGGGATCGGATCACCCCTACACTTT
14	TRBV7-9	-	TRBJ2-7	CASSIRGQTYEQYF	TGTGCCAGCAGCATCCGAGGACAGACCTACGAGCAGTACTTC
15	TRBV6-5	-	TRBJ2-7	CASSYSRAATYEQYF	TGTGCCAGCAGTTACTCCAGGGCGGCTACCTACGAGCAGTACTTC
11	TRBV4-1	-	TRBJ1-1	CASNRHTEAFF	TGCGCCAGCAACAGACACACTGAAGCTTTCTTT
16	TRBV6-5	-	TRBJ2-1	CASSSQGGGAINEQFF	TGTGCCAGCAGTTCCCAAGGAGGGGGGGCCATCAATGAGCAGTTCTTC
16	TRBV9	TRBD1	TRBJ1-2	CASSVSRDRGSYGYTF	TGTGCCAGCAGCGTTAGTAGGGACAGGGGAAGCTATGGCTACACCTTC